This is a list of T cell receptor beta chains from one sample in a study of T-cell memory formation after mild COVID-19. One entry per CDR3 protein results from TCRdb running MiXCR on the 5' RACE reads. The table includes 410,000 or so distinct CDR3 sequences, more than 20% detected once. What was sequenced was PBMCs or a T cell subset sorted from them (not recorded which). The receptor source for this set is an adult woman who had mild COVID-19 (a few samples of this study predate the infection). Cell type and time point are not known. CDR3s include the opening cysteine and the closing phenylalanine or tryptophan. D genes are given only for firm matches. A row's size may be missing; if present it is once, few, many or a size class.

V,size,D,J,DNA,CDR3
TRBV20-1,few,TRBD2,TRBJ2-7,TGCAGTGCTAGACAGCGGGGGGTCCCCTACGAGCAGTACTTC,CSARQRGVPYEQYF
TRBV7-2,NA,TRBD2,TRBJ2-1,TGTGCCAGCAGCTTTGAACTAGCGGGAGCTAGAGAGCAGTTCTTC,CASSFELAGAREQFF
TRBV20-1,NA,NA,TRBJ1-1,TGCAGTGCTAGAGATAGGGTTGGACTTGAAGCTTTCTTT,CSARDRVGLEAFF
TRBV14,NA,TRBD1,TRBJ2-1,TGTGCCAGCAGTCCGGGACAGGGTTGGAATGAGCAGTTCTTC,CASSPGQGWNEQFF
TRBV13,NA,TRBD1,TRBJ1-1,TGTGCCAGCAGCTTAAAGGACAGGGCTGAAGCTTTCTTT,CASSLKDRAEAFF
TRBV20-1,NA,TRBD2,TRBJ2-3,TGCAGTGCTAGAGATCCCGGGACTAGGAGCACAGATACGCAGTATTTT,CSARDPGTRSTDTQYF
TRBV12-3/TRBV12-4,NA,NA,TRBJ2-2,TGTGCCAGCAGTTTTATGGCAGACCGTAAGCAATTT,CASSFMADRKQF
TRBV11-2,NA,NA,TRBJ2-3,TGTGCCAGCAGCTTAGTTCCCCTAGCTGGAGATACGCAGTATTTT,CASSLVPLAGDTQYF
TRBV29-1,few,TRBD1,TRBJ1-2,TGCAGCGCCAGAGGGGCAGGGGGCTATGGCTACACCTTC,CSARGAGGYGYTF
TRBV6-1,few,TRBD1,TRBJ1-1,TGTGCCAGCTTTAAAGGGGGCTTGGAGACTGAAGCTTTCTTT,CASFKGGLETEAFF
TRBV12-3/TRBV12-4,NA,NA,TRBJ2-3,TGTGCCAGCAGCCCAACTGGGGGGCTCACAGATACGCAGTATTTT,CASSPTGGLTDTQYF
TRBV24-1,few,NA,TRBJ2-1,TGTGCCACCAGTGATTCTAACGTGCGGGACAGCCAGTTCTTC,CATSDSNVRDSQFF
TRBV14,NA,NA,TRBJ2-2,TGTGCCAGCAGCCAAGACTACGGGGAGCTGTTTTTT,CASSQDYGELFF
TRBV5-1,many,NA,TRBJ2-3,TGCGCCAGCAGCCTCCGAGCGGACACAGATACGCAGTATTTT,CASSLRADTDTQYF
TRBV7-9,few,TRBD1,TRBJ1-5,TGTGCCAGCAGCTTAGAACCAGGGGGACTTAGCAATCAGCCCCAGCATTTT,CASSLEPGGLSNQPQHF
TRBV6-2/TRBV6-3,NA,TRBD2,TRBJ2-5,TGTGCCAGCAGTTACGGGAGGACTAGCGGGGGGGCCCAAGAGACCCAGTACTTC,CASSYGRTSGGAQETQYF
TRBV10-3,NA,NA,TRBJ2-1,TGTGCCACAAGCACCCCAGGGATGTATGGGAATGAGCAGTTCTTC,CATSTPGMYGNEQFF
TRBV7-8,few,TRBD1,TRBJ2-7,TGTGCCAGCAGCTCTGTCAACCGGGACAGGGCCCGCGAGCAGTACTTC,CASSSVNRDRAREQYF
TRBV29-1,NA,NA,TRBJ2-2,TGCAGCGTTGAAGAGTGGCAGGGGAACACCGGGGAGCTGTTTTTT,CSVEEWQGNTGELFF
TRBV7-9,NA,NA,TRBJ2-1,TGTGCCAGCAGCTCCTACCTCAATGAGCAGTTCTTC,CASSSYLNEQFF
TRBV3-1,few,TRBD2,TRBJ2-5,TGTGCCAGCAGCCAAGATTCGACTAGCAGGAAAGAGACCCAGTACTTC,CASSQDSTSRKETQYF
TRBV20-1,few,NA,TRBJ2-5,TGCAGTGCTACGTCAGTTCAAGAGACCCAGTACTTC,CSATSVQETQYF